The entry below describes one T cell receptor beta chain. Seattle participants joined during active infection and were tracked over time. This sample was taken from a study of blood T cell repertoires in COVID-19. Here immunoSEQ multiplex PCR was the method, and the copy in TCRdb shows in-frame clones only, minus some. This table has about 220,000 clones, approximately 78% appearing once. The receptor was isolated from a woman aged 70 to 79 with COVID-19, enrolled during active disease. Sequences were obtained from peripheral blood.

CDR3 region: CASQLGTANEKLFF. CDR3 DNA sequence: TGTGCCAGTCAACTCGGGACAGCTAATGAAAAACTGTTTTTT. The rearrangement joins TRBV6-6 to TRBJ1-4, with 7 bases fitting TRBD1. The CDR3 totals 14 residues. Trimming took 9 bases from V and 3 from J; bases not matched to a gene: 7. CDR1 MNHNY and CDR2 SVGAGI come from the germline V gene (reference sequence).